This TCR beta chain comes out of a study of control samples from healthy donors and cancer patients. This CDR3 spans 13 amino acids. V was pared by 8 bases and J by 6 bases, with 7 bases of the junction left unmatched. Profiled with immunoSEQ multiplex PCR; TCRdb holds only in-frame clones, not every one. The sample yields under 65,000 clones, around 90% seen once. Sequenced: PBMCs. The rearrangement joins TRBV12-3 or TRBV12-4 to TRBJ2-5; TRBD2 matches at 9 bases. This TCR was recovered from a man younger than 40 with colorectal cancer. The CDR3 reads CASGLAGLKTQYF. The CDR3 DNA reads TGTGCCAGCGGTCTAGCGGGGTTAAAGACCCAGTACTTC.